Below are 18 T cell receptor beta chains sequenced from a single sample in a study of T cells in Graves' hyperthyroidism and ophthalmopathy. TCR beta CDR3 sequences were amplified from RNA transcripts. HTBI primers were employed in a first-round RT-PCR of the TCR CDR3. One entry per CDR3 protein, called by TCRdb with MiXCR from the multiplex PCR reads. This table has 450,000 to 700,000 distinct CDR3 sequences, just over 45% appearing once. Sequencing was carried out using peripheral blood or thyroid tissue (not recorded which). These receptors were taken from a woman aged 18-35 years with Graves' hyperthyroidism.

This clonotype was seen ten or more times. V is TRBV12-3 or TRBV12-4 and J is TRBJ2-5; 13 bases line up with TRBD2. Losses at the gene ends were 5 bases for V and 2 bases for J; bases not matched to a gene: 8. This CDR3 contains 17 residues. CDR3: CASSPGTSGIPQETQYF. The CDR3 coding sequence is TGTGCCAGCAGTCCCGGGACTAGCGGGATCCCACAAGAGACCCAGTACTTC.

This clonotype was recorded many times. CDR3 bases: TGTGCCAGCAGCTTAGATCAGGGTACCATAGATACGCAGTATTTT. Its translation is CASSLDQGTIDTQYF. The J gene is TRBJ2-3, the V gene TRBV7-2; possible D gene TRBD1, 5 bases. Trimming stripped 1 base from V and 5 bases from J, with 13 bases between. Germline V gene data show CDR1 as SGHTA and CDR2 as FQGNSA. The CDR3 loop spans 15 amino acids.

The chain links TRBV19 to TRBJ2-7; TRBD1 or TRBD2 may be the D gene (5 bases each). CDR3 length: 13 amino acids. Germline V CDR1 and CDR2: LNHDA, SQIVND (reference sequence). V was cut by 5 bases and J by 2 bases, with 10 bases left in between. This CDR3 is CASSSGPTYEQYF. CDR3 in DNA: TGTGCCAGTAGTTCGGGGCCCACCTACGAGCAGTACTTC.

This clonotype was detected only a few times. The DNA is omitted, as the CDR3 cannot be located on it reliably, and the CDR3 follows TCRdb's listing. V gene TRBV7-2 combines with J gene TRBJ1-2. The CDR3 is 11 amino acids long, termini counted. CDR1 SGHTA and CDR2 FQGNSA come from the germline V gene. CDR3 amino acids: CASSFGSGNTF.

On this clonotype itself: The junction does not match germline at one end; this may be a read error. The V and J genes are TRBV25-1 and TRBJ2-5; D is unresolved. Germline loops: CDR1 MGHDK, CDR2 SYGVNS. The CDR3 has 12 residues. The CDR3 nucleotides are TGTGCCATCAGTAACATGAGAGAGACCCAGTACTTC. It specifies CAISNMRETQYF.

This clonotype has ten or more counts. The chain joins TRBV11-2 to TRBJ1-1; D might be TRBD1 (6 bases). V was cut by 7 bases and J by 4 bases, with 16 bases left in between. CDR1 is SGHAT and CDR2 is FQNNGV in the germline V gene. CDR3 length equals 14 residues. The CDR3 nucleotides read TGTGCCAGCACAGATTCAGGGGTTCGCACTGAAGCTTTCTTT. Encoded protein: CASTDSGVRTEAFF.

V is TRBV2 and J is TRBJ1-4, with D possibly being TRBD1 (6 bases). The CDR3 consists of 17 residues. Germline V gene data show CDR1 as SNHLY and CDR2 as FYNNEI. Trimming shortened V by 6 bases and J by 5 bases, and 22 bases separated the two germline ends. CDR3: CASSRDTGAIGNEKLFF. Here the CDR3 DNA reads TGTGCCAGCAGCCGGGACACGGGGGCAATTGGGAATGAAAAACTGTTTTTT.

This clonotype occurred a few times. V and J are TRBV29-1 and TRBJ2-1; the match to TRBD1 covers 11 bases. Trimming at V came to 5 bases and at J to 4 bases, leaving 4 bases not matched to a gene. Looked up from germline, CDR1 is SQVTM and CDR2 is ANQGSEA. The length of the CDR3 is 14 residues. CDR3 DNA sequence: TGCAGCGTTACCGGGACAGGGGGTTACAATGAGCAGTTCTTC. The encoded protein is CSVTGTGGYNEQFF.

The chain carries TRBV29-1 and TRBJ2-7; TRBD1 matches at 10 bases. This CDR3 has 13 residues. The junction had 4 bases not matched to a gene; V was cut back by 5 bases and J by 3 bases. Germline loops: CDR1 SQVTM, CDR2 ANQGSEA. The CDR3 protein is CSVNGQGDYEQYF. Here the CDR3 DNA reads TGCAGCGTTAACGGACAGGGGGACTACGAGCAGTACTTC.

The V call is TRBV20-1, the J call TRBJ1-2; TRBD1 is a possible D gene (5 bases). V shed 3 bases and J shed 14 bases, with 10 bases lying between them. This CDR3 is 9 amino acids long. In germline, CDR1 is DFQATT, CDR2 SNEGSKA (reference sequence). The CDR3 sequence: CSASPGETF. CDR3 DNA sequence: TGCAGTGCTAGCCCGGGGGAGACCTTC.

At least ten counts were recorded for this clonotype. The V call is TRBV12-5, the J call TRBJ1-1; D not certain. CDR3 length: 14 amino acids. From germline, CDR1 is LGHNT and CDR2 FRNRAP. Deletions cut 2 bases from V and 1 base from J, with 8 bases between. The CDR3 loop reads CASGLRWENTEAFF. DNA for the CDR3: TGTGCTAGTGGTTTGCGGTGGGAGAACACTGAAGCTTTCTTT.

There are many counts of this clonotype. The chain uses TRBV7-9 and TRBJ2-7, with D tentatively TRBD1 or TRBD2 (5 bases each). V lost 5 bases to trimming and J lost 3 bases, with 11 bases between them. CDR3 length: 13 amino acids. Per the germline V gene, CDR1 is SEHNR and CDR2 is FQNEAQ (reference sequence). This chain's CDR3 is CASSRDGYYEQYF. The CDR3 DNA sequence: TGTGCCAGCAGCCGGGACGGCTACTACGAGCAGTACTTC.

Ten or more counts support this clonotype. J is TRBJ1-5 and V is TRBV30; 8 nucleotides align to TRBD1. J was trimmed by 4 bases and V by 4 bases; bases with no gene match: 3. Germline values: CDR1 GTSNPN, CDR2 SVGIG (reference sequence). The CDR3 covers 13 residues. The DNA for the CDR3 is TGTGCCTGGACAGGGGGCGCGAATCAGCCCCAGCATTTT. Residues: CAWTGGANQPQHF.

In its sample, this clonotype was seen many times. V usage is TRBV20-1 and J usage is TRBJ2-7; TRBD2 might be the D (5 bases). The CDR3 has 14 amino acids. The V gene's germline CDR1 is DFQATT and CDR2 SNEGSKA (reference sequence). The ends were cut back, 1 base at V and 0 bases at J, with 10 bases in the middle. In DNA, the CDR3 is TGCAGTGCTAGAGGTCGGGATAGCTCCTACGAGCAGTACTTC. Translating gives CSARGRDSSYEQYF.

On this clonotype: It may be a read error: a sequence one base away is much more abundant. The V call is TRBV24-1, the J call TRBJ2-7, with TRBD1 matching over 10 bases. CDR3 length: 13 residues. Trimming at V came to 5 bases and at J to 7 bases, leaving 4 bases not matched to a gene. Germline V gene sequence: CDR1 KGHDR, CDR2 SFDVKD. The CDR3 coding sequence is TGTGCCACCAGTGTGGGACAGGGGAATGAGCAGTACTTC. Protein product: CATSVGQGNEQYF.

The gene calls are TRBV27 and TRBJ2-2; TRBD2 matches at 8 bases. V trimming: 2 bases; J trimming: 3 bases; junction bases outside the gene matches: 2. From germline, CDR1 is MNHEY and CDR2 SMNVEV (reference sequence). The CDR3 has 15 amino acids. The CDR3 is CASSLTGGHTGELFF. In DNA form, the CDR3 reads TGTGCCAGCAGTTTAACGGGAGGGCACACCGGGGAGCTGTTTTTT.

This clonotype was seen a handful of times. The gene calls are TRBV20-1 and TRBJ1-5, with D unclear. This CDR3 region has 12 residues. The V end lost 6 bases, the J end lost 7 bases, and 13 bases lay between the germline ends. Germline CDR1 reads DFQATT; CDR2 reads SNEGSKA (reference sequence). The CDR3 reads CSAGRKGQPQHF. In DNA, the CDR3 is TGCAGTGCCGGACGAAAAGGACAGCCCCAGCATTTT.

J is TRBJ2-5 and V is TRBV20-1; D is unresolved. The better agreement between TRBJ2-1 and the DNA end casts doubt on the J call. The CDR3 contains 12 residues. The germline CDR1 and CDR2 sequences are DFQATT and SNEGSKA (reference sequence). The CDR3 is CSARGYNNEQFF. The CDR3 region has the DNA TGCAGTGCTAGAGGCTACAACAATGAGCAGTTCTTC.